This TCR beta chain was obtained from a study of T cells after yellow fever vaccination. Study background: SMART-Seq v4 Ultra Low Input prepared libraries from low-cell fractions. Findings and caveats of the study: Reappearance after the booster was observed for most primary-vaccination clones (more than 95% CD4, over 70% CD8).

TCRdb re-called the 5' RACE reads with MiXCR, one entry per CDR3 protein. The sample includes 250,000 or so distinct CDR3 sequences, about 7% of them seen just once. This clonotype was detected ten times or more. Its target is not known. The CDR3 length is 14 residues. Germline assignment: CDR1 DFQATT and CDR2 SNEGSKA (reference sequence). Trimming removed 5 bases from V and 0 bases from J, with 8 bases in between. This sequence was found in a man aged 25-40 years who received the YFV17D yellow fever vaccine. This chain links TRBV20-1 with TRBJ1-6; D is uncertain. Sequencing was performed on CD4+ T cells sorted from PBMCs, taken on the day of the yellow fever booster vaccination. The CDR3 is CSARASSYNSPLHF. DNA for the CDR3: TGCAGTGCTCGGGCTTCCTCCTATAATTCACCCCTCCACTTT.